The clone carrying this T cell receptor (beta chain) was counted a few times. The sample comes from a study of blood T cell repertoires in COVID-19. The wider study: COVID-19 samples from acute and convalescent phases originated in the United States, Italy and Spain. In each case, the material was cDNA or gDNA derived from T cells, B-cell-depleted T cells, or PBMCs.

Losses at the gene ends were 8 bases for V and 5 bases for J; bases not matched to a gene: 8. The CDR3 contains 13 residues. How the authors handled the data: Amplification of reference gene primers provided the estimated nucleated cell counts. Profiled with immunoSEQ multiplex PCR; TCRdb holds only in-frame clones, not every one. Clone size and the V and J calls come from that table; the DNA yielded D and trimming. The table records around 53,000 clones, about 78% of them present only once. The sequenced sample was peripheral blood. This chain connects TRBV12-3 or TRBV12-4 to TRBJ2-5; 7 bases are a match to TRBD2. This receptor was taken from a man aged 45-60 years with active or convalescent COVID-19. In nucleotides, the CDR3 is TGTGCCAGCTCCCCCTCCGGGAGGGAGACCCAGTACTTC. Translating gives CASSPSGRETQYF.